One TCR beta chain is described in this entry. Its antigen is unidentified. The data originate from a study of CD8 T cells in ankylosing spondylitis. TCRdb analysed the 5' RACE reads with MiXCR anew, one entry per CDR3 protein. Counted here are fewer than 450,000 distinct CDR3 sequences, about a sixth occurring once; the ten biggest clones make up 0.85% to 1.3%. There are 14 residues in the CDR3. V lost 3 bases and J 1 base, leaving 11 bases between the germline ends. CDR1 and CDR2 from the germline V gene are DFQATT and SNEGSKA (reference sequence). Findings and limits, study-wide: What seemed typical of ankylosing spondylitis blood was a TCR beta motif built from several highly homologous variants.

The specimen sequenced was blood, either unsorted or a sorted T cell fraction (not recorded which). This clonotype was sampled from a male donor with ankylosing spondylitis. The V gene is TRBV20-1, the J gene TRBJ2-3; D gene ambiguous. The CDR3 reads CSASASSGTDTQYF. Written as DNA, the CDR3 is TGCAGTGCTAGCGCCAGCTCCGGCACAGATACGCAGTATTTT.